A single T cell receptor (beta chain) is shown here with its context. The target of this receptor is not known. No clone much larger than this one lies a single base away; base qualities are absent. The germline V gene specifies MNHNS as CDR1 and SASEGT as CDR2. Germline trimming amounts to 2 bases on V and 1 base on J, with 14 as the count of junction bases outside the gene matches. The CDR3 sequence holds 18 residues, the cysteine and phenylalanine included. The retained sequence is limited to the CDR3, 54 bases, with the frame set at the first base. The data were obtained in a study of T cells in localized non-small cell lung cancer (dated by TCRdb to 2018 to 2021). A note on the overall study: The study analyzed T cell repertoires of around 250 early-stage NSCLC patients, comparing tumors and uninvolved tumor-adjacent lungs. The mean age of the NSCLC patients was 50 to 85 years, with 120 to 150 men and 85 to 110 women. The cohort comprised 236 treatment-naïve NSCLC patients with resected, localized lung tumors.

The research as a whole found: Since the design was exploratory, TCR variables were selected using unadjusted p-values with no false-discovery rate correction. Because multi-region tumor sequencing was not done, intratumor heterogeneity could not be ruled out. A median of around 60 of the top 100 tumor clones turned up in the paired uninvolved adjacent lung, and some 28 of those clones also ranked among the top 100 of that same adjacent lung. Longer overall survival was associated with higher T cell density in blood, whereas shorter survival was associated with higher clonality in adjacent lung. Uninvolved tumor-adjacent lung showed the highest T cell clonality, higher than tumor, which suggests more focused antigenic responses in the adjacent lung.

TCR beta CDR3 regions were sequenced from DNA using the immunoSEQ Assay. As for the authors' bioinformatics: To compute T cell density, TCR beta template counts were normalized to usable DNA, which was estimated by amplifying housekeeping genes. The preseqR package was used to estimate richness by extrapolating to 400,000 templates for PBMC samples and to 120,000 templates for tissue samples. Clonality was defined as one minus Pielou's evenness. Tissue-enriched TCRs were identified through differential abundance testing performed on productive amino-acid clonotypes, with a minimum total count of 5 and an alpha of 0.1. The Jaccard Index and the Morisita Overlap Index were used to quantify repertoire overlap between compartments. TCR beta CDR3s were clustered by GLIPH together with public tetramer-defined viral CDR3s, and at least three viral sequences plus V-gene enrichment were required for viral motifs. As stored in TCRdb, this immuneACCESS dataset retains in-frame rearrangements with V and J assigned. A fraction of the clones does not appear; measured against another copy, unresolved V genes explain less than half of the discrepancy, and the remainder lacks a known reason. V and J calls and clone size follow that table, whereas D and trimming were derived from the DNA. Counted in this sample were around 16,000 clones; about 85% of them appeared once. The ten top clones hold about 24% of the sample.

At diagnosis, peripheral blood, uninvolved tumor-adjacent lung and tumor were collected and stored as a combination of fresh-frozen and FFPE material. Blood samples were analyzed as peripheral blood mononuclear cells for TCR repertoire profiling. The chain joins TRBV6-1 to TRBJ2-7; TRBD1 fits 7 bases in the junction. The receptor's source is a male donor at least 60 years old with stage I lung adenocarcinoma. The starting material was peripheral blood, obtained before any cancer treatment. The DNA sequence is TGTGCCAGCAGTGAAATCGTGGGACAGAGTTCCGCTTCCTACGAGCAGTACTTC. This gives the protein CASSEIVGQSSASYEQYF.